The rows below give T cell receptor beta chains drawn from one sample of a study of blood T cell repertoires in COVID-19. Produced via immunoSEQ multiplex PCR; TCRdb's table is partial and in-frame only. The table lists over 110,000 clones, 84% of them singletons. Material for sequencing was PBMCs or T cells enriched from blood (not recorded which). The receptors shown here come from a man aged 40-49 years with acute COVID-19. CDR3s include the opening cysteine and the closing phenylalanine or tryptophan. A D gene is named only where the DNA matches it firmly. Clone size appears in some rows only: once, few, many, or a class for an expanded clone.

d_call: .
j_call: TRBJ1-2
clone_size: .
v_call: TRBV2
cdr3_nt: TGTGCCAGCAGGATAGGACAGCGGTACTATGGCTACACCTTC
cdr3_aa: CASRIGQRYYGYTF

d_call: .
j_call: TRBJ2-2
clone_size: .
v_call: TRBV7-9
cdr3_nt: TGTGCCAGCGGACTCAGGGGCCCCGGGGAGCTGTTTTTT
cdr3_aa: CASGLRGPGELFF

d_call: TRBD2
j_call: TRBJ2-7
clone_size: .
v_call: TRBV12-3/TRBV12-4
cdr3_nt: TGTGCCAGCAGGGGCGGGGGCTACGAGCAGTACTTC
cdr3_aa: CASRGGGYEQYF

d_call: .
j_call: TRBJ1-5
clone_size: .
v_call: TRBV27
cdr3_nt: TGTGCCAGCAAAGGACAGTTGCTGCCCCAGCATTTT
cdr3_aa: CASKGQLLPQHF

d_call: TRBD2
j_call: TRBJ2-2
clone_size: .
v_call: TRBV6-5
cdr3_nt: TGTGCCAGCAGCCGCCGGGAGGCCGGGGAGCTGTTTTTT
cdr3_aa: CASSRREAGELFF

d_call: .
j_call: TRBJ2-4
clone_size: .
v_call: TRBV3-1/TRBV3-2
cdr3_nt: TGTGCCAGCAGCCAGGCCGATGTGCTAGCCAAAAACATTCAGTACTTC
cdr3_aa: CASSQADVLAKNIQYF

d_call: .
j_call: TRBJ1-4
clone_size: .
v_call: TRBV27
cdr3_nt: TGTGCCAGCAGTTTGCAGGGTAGGGTGGCTAATGAAAAACTGTTTTTT
cdr3_aa: CASSLQGRVANEKLFF

d_call: .
j_call: TRBJ1-5
clone_size: .
v_call: TRBV28
cdr3_nt: TGTGCCAGCAGTCCAACAGCCTATAGCAATCAGCCCCAGCATTTT
cdr3_aa: CASSPTAYSNQPQHF

d_call: TRBD2
j_call: TRBJ2-1
clone_size: once
v_call: TRBV29-1
cdr3_nt: TGCAGCGTTGCGTCCAGCGGGGTATACAATGAGCAGTTCTTC
cdr3_aa: CSVASSGVYNEQFF

d_call: .
j_call: TRBJ2-7
clone_size: once
v_call: TRBV3-1/TRBV3-2
cdr3_nt: TGTGCCAGCAGCCAAGAACCCGGGTTCTACGAGCAGTACTTC
cdr3_aa: CASSQEPGFYEQYF

d_call: TRBD2
j_call: TRBJ2-7
clone_size: .
v_call: TRBV27
cdr3_nt: TGTGCCAGCAGTTTCGGGGCGGGAGTATTCGAGCAGTACTTC
cdr3_aa: CASSFGAGVFEQYF

d_call: .
j_call: TRBJ1-1
clone_size: .
v_call: TRBV4-2
cdr3_nt: TGTGCCAGCAGCCAAGATTGGCAGAACACTGAAGCTTTCTTT
cdr3_aa: CASSQDWQNTEAFF

d_call: .
j_call: TRBJ1-5
clone_size: .
v_call: TRBV19
cdr3_nt: TGTGCCAGTAACATACAGGGATCCAATCAGCCCCAGCATTTT
cdr3_aa: CASNIQGSNQPQHF

d_call: .
j_call: TRBJ1-6
clone_size: .
v_call: TRBV11-2
cdr3_nt: TGTGCCAGCAGCCCGCGGACTTTTGGTTCACCCCTCCACTTT
cdr3_aa: CASSPRTFGSPLHF

d_call: .
j_call: TRBJ1-1
clone_size: once
v_call: TRBV2
cdr3_nt: TGTGCCAGCAAGAATGACGGGAAACTCACTGAAGCTTTCTTT
cdr3_aa: CASKNDGKLTEAFF

d_call: TRBD1
j_call: TRBJ2-2
clone_size: .
v_call: TRBV5-8
cdr3_nt: TGTGCCAGCACCCTTTTCACAGGGGTCGTCACCGGGGAGCTGTTTTTT
cdr3_aa: CASTLFTGVVTGELFF

d_call: .
j_call: TRBJ1-1
clone_size: few
v_call: TRBV27
cdr3_nt: TGTGCCAGCACCCCGGGGGGCTGGAGGTCTGAAGCTTTCTTT
cdr3_aa: CASTPGGWRSEAFF

d_call: TRBD2
j_call: TRBJ2-3
clone_size: .
v_call: TRBV28
cdr3_nt: TGTGCCAGCAGCGCGCCAGCGGGAGGGCCGGATACGCAGTATTTT
cdr3_aa: CASSAPAGGPDTQYF

d_call: .
j_call: TRBJ2-5
clone_size: .
v_call: TRBV7-6
cdr3_nt: TGTGCCAGCAGCCCCGAGGTCGGAGAGACCCAGTACTTC
cdr3_aa: CASSPEVGETQYF

d_call: .
j_call: TRBJ2-5
clone_size: .
v_call: TRBV5-4
cdr3_nt: TGTGCCAGCAGCCGCCCGGGAATTAAAGAGACCCAGTACTTC
cdr3_aa: CASSRPGIKETQYF

d_call: TRBD2
j_call: TRBJ2-1
clone_size: .
v_call: TRBV7-2
cdr3_nt: TGTGCCAGCAATCCCCTAGCGGGGGACAATGAGCAGTTCTTC
cdr3_aa: CASNPLAGDNEQFF

d_call: .
j_call: TRBJ2-2
clone_size: .
v_call: TRBV10-3
cdr3_nt: TGTGCCCACAGTCCCCCCGGTAACACCGGGGAGCTGTTTTTT
cdr3_aa: CAHSPPGNTGELFF

d_call: TRBD2
j_call: TRBJ2-1
clone_size: .
v_call: TRBV19
cdr3_nt: TGTGCCAGTAGTATCCAGGGACTAGCGGATATAGGGGAGCAGTTCTTC
cdr3_aa: CASSIQGLADIGEQFF

d_call: .
j_call: TRBJ1-1
clone_size: .
v_call: TRBV6-2/TRBV6-3
cdr3_nt: TGTGCCAGCAGTTCTGGACAGCACCTTATGAACACTGAAGCTTTCTTT
cdr3_aa: CASSSGQHLMNTEAFF

d_call: TRBD1
j_call: TRBJ2-7
clone_size: .
v_call: TRBV14
cdr3_nt: TGTGCCAGCAGCCCAGCCGGGACAGGGACTAACGAGCAGTACTTC
cdr3_aa: CASSPAGTGTNEQYF

d_call: .
j_call: TRBJ2-1
clone_size: .
v_call: TRBV19
cdr3_nt: TGTGCCAGTAGTACCCCCGGGACTCCGCAGTTCTTC
cdr3_aa: CASSTPGTPQFF

d_call: .
j_call: TRBJ2-3
clone_size: .
v_call: TRBV9
cdr3_nt: TGTGCCAGCAGCGTAGTAGGGGGGGTTGGTTCAGATACGCAGTATTTT
cdr3_aa: CASSVVGGVGSDTQYF

d_call: TRBD1
j_call: TRBJ2-7
clone_size: .
v_call: TRBV5-4
cdr3_nt: TGTGCCAGCAGCCGCCGGGACAGGGGAACGAACGAGCAGTACTTC
cdr3_aa: CASSRRDRGTNEQYF

d_call: TRBD2
j_call: TRBJ2-7
clone_size: .
v_call: TRBV29-1
cdr3_nt: TGCAGCGTTGACGGGACTAGCGGGGATAGGGACGAGCAGTACTTC
cdr3_aa: CSVDGTSGDRDEQYF

d_call: .
j_call: TRBJ1-2
clone_size: .
v_call: TRBV7-2
cdr3_nt: TGTGCCAGCAGCCCCGTTAATTCTTACTATGGCTACACCTTC
cdr3_aa: CASSPVNSYYGYTF

d_call: .
j_call: TRBJ1-6
clone_size: .
v_call: TRBV30
cdr3_nt: TGTGCCTGGAATCATGATTCACCCCTCCACTTT
cdr3_aa: CAWNHDSPLHF

d_call: TRBD1
j_call: TRBJ1-6
clone_size: .
v_call: TRBV19
cdr3_nt: TGTGCCAGTAGTAAGGTGGCGACAGGGAGGAATTCACCCCTCCACTTT
cdr3_aa: CASSKVATGRNSPLHF

d_call: TRBD2
j_call: TRBJ2-7
clone_size: once
v_call: TRBV10-3
cdr3_nt: TGTGCCATCTCGTCAGGCGGACTAGCGGGAGCGGCCGAGCAGTACTTC
cdr3_aa: CAISSGGLAGAAEQYF

d_call: .
j_call: TRBJ1-1
clone_size: .
v_call: TRBV27
cdr3_nt: TGTGCCAGCAGTTTCGGCAGGGAAGCTTTCTTT
cdr3_aa: CASSFGREAFF

d_call: .
j_call: TRBJ1-1
clone_size: .
v_call: TRBV27
cdr3_nt: TGTGCCAGCGCTGGACAGACTAATACAGCTTTCTTT
cdr3_aa: CASAGQTNTAFF

d_call: TRBD1
j_call: TRBJ2-1
clone_size: .
v_call: TRBV6-5
cdr3_nt: TGTGCCAGCAGTCCAGACAGGGCCTACAATGAGCAGTTCTTC
cdr3_aa: CASSPDRAYNEQFF

d_call: .
j_call: TRBJ1-5
clone_size: once
v_call: TRBV28
cdr3_nt: TGTGCCAGCAGTTTCACAGGGTCCCGGGGAATTGATCAGCCCCAGCATTTT
cdr3_aa: CASSFTGSRGIDQPQHF

d_call: .
j_call: TRBJ1-4
clone_size: .
v_call: TRBV18
cdr3_nt: TGTGCCAGCTCACCCTCGTTGAGTAGGGAGCAGGAGAAACTGTTTTTT
cdr3_aa: CASSPSLSREQEKLFF

d_call: TRBD2
j_call: TRBJ2-1
clone_size: .
v_call: TRBV29-1
cdr3_nt: TGCAGCGTAGCGGGAGTGAATGGAGGAGAGCAGTTCTTC
cdr3_aa: CSVAGVNGGEQFF

d_call: .
j_call: TRBJ1-6
clone_size: .
v_call: TRBV7-8
cdr3_nt: TGTGCCAGTCGACAGGTCTATAATTCACCCCTCCACTTT
cdr3_aa: CASRQVYNSPLHF

d_call: .
j_call: TRBJ1-6
clone_size: .
v_call: TRBV19
cdr3_nt: TGTGCCAGTAATGGAGGGTATCTTCATTCACCCCTCCACTTT
cdr3_aa: CASNGGYLHSPLHF

d_call: TRBD1
j_call: TRBJ2-5
clone_size: .
v_call: TRBV7-8
cdr3_nt: TGTGCCAGCAGCAACAGGGGGCTTATAGAGACCCAGTACTTC
cdr3_aa: CASSNRGLIETQYF

d_call: TRBD2
j_call: TRBJ2-3
clone_size: once
v_call: TRBV29-1
cdr3_nt: TGCAGCGTTGACCAGGGTGGACTAGCGGTCACAGATACGCAGTATTTT
cdr3_aa: CSVDQGGLAVTDTQYF

d_call: .
j_call: TRBJ1-5
clone_size: once
v_call: TRBV6-2/TRBV6-3
cdr3_nt: TGTGCCAGCAGTTACAGAGAGAGGGATCAGCCCCAGCATTTT
cdr3_aa: CASSYRERDQPQHF